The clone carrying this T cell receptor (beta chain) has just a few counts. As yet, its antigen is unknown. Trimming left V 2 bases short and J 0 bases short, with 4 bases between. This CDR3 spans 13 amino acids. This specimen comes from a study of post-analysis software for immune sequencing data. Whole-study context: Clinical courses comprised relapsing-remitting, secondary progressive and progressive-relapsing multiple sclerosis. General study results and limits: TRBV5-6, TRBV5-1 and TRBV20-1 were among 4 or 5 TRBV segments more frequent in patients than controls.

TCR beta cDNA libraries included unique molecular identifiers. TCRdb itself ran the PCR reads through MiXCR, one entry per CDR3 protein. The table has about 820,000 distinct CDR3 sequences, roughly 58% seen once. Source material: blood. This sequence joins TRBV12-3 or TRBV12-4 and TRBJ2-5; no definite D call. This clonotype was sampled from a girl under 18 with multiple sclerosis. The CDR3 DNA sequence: TGTGCCAGCAGTTTAAGACACCAAGAGACCCAGTACTTC. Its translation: CASSLRHQETQYF.